Each of the 27 T cell receptor beta chains below was sequenced from the same sample in a study of blood T cell repertoires in COVID-19. Sequencing was performed with immunoSEQ multiplex PCR; in TCRdb, only in-frame clones are kept and a portion is missing. This sample has 150,000 to 200,000 clones; 75% to 90% occur once, and the top ten carry roughly 7.7%. What was sequenced was peripheral blood. All receptors derive from an older woman with acute or convalescent COVID-19.

The V gene is TRBV9, the J gene TRBJ1-4; TRBD1 aligns across 9 bases. CDR1 and CDR2 (germline): SGDLS, YYNGEE. J gave up 8 bases and V 0 bases, and 8 bases lay outside the gene matches. The CDR3 consists of 16 residues. The CDR3 sequence is CASSVGEGTGLEKLFF. The CDR3 DNA reads as TGTGCCAGCAGCGTAGGGGAAGGGACAGGGCTAGAAAAACTGTTTTTT. Complete variable domain (other parts from reference TRBV9 and TRBJ1-4): DSGVTQTPKHLITATGQRVTLRCSPRSGDLSVYWYQQSLDQGLQFLIQYYNGEERAKGNILERFSAQQFPDLHSELNLSSLELGDSALYFCASSVGEGTGLEKLFFGSGTQLSVL.

V and J are TRBV28 and TRBJ1-3; possible D gene TRBD1, 6 bases. CDR1 MDHEN and CDR2 SYDVKM come from the germline V gene. Trimming stripped 10 bases from V and 4 bases from J, with 26 bases between. The CDR3 extends over 17 amino acids. The CDR3 bases are TGTGCCACCTCGGTGGGGGGGGCCCAGGGAGGAGGAAACACCATATATTTT. This gives the protein CATSVGGAQGGGNTIYF. The full variable domain, with the rest looked up from reference TRBV28 and TRBJ1-3, is DVKVTQSSRYLVKRTGEKVFLECVQDMDHENMFWYRQDPGLGLRLIYFSYDVKMKEKGDIPEGYSVSREKKERFSLILESASTNQTSMYLCATSVGGAQGGGNTIYFGEGSWLTVV.

The chain employs TRBV5-1 and TRBJ2-3; the match to TRBD2 covers 10 bases. The CDR3 spans 16 residues. Germline CDR1 reads SGHRS; CDR2 reads YFSETQ. With V trimmed by 2 bases and J by 4 bases, 7 bases remained unmatched. This CDR3 reads CASSLPSGRGADTQYF. CDR3 coding DNA: TGCGCCAGCAGCTTACCTAGCGGGAGAGGCGCAGATACGCAGTATTTT.

On this clone itself: Within the sample, other DNA sequences also encode this same CDR3. The chain employs TRBV5-5 and TRBJ2-2, with D tentatively TRBD1 (5 bases). V lost 1 base and J 1 base, leaving 5 bases between the germline ends. The CDR3 contains 14 residues. Germline values: CDR1 SGHKS, CDR2 YYEKEE (reference sequence). The CDR3 protein is CASSLRGNTGELFF. CDR3 DNA: TGTGCCAGCAGCTTGAGGGGGAACACCGGGGAGCTGTTTTTT.

The J gene is TRBJ1-2, the V gene TRBV2; 7 positions match TRBD1. Trimming removed 3 bases from V and 4 bases from J; junction bases left unmatched: 11. This CDR3 comprises 16 residues. CDR1 is SNHLY and CDR2 is FYNNEI in the germline V gene. The CDR3 loop reads CASSDGDSALVYGYTF. The CDR3 DNA follows: TGTGCCAGCAGTGACGGGGACAGTGCGTTGGTCTATGGCTACACCTTC. The whole variable domain, filled in from reference TRBV2 and TRBJ1-2, reads EPEVTQTPSHQVTQMGQEVILRCVPISNHLYFYWYRQILGQKVEFLVSFYNNEISEKSEIFDDQFSVERPDGSNFTLKIRSTKLEDSAMYFCASSDGDSALVYGYTFGSGTRLTVV.

The chain joins TRBV11-3 to TRBJ1-3; no clear D gene. The CDR3 runs to 14 residues. V lost 3 bases and J lost 0, with 6 bases in between. The germline V gene encodes CDR1 SGHNT and CDR2 YENEEA. The CDR3 here is CASSFRSSGNTIYF. The CDR3 DNA is TGTGCCAGCAGCTTCAGATCCTCTGGAAACACCATATATTTT.

This clone was recorded a few times. The chain combines TRBV19 with TRBJ1-3; 7 bases fit TRBD1. The CDR3 has 14 residues. Unmatched junction bases numbered 4, after V lost 6 bases and J lost 2 bases. Germline CDR1 is LNHDA and CDR2 is SQIVND (reference sequence). The CDR3 is CASRATGTGNTIYF. Here the CDR3 DNA reads TGTGCCAGTAGAGCGACAGGGACTGGAAACACCATATATTTT.

V gene TRBV2 combines with J gene TRBJ1-4; TRBD1 is a possible D gene (6 bases). Germline loops: CDR1 SNHLY, CDR2 FYNNEI. The CDR3 spans 14 residues. Trimming pared 6 bases from V and 7 bases from J, leaving 15 bases between. The chain's CDR3 is CASRRGFSGEKLFF. CDR3 coding DNA: TGTGCCAGCAGGAGGGGGTTCTCGGGTGAAAAACTGTTTTTT.

The V gene is TRBV30, the J gene TRBJ2-2; 7 nucleotides line up with TRBD2. There are 15 residues in the CDR3. CDR1 is GTSNPN and CDR2 is SVGIG in the germline V gene (reference sequence). J was trimmed by 2 bases and V by 2 bases; bases with no gene match: 5. The CDR3 loop is CAWSPAGYNTGELFF. DNA of the CDR3: TGTGCCTGGAGTCCAGCGGGGTACAACACCGGGGAGCTGTTTTTT.

This clone occurred a few times. V usage is TRBV13 and J usage is TRBJ1-1; 7 bases map to TRBD1. The CDR3 is 20 residues long. Germline loops: CDR1 PRHDT, CDR2 FYEKMQ (reference sequence). V was clipped by 1 base and J by 6 bases; unmatched bases: 23. CDR3 loop: CASSLVGKVSGDSQKPEAFF. The CDR3 DNA reads TGTGCCAGCAGCTTAGTCGGTAAAGTTTCAGGGGACAGTCAAAAACCTGAAGCTTTCTTT.

The rearrangement uses TRBV28 and TRBJ2-1, with 7 positions matching TRBD2. CDR1 is MDHEN and CDR2 is SYDVKM in the germline V gene. V dropped 6 bases and J dropped 7; count of bases not matched to a gene: 6. This CDR3 has 13 residues. In nucleotides, the CDR3 is TGTGCCAGCAGGGTAAGCGGGGAAAATGAGCAGTTCTTC. It is translated as CASRVSGENEQFF.

The chain combines TRBV5-6 with TRBJ1-2, with D perhaps matching TRBD1 (6 bases). Between the trimmed V and J ends, which lost 5 bases and 6 bases, there was a span of 17 bases. CDR1 and CDR2 from the germline V gene are SGHDT and YYEEEE. The CDR3 has 14 residues. Written as DNA, the CDR3 is TGTGCCAGCAGTCCTTTGGACAGTCCGGATGGCTACACCTTC. This gives the protein CASSPLDSPDGYTF.

This clone was seen more than once but under ten times. This chain links TRBV28 with TRBJ1-4, with D possibly matching TRBD1 (6 bases). V shed 5 bases and J shed 7 bases, with 17 bases lying between them. Germline V gene sequence: CDR1 MDHEN, CDR2 SYDVKM. The CDR3 is 15 residues long. The CDR3 nucleotides are TGTGCCAGCAGTCAAGGGACACCCCGGAGTGAAAAACTGTTTTTT. It encodes CASSQGTPRSEKLFF.

The CDR3 loop is CASSPALLSSYEQYF. CDR3 nucleotides: TGTGCCAGCAGCCCTGCCCTCCTCAGCTCCTACGAGCAGTACTTC. The J gene is TRBJ2-7, the V gene TRBV28; D not certain. V was shortened by 6 bases and J by 0 bases, with 15 bases between the two germline ends. This CDR3 comprises 15 residues. CDR1 MDHEN and CDR2 SYDVKM come from the germline V gene. Drawing the rest from reference TRBV28 and TRBJ2-7, the complete variable domain is DVKVTQSSRYLVKRTGEKVFLECVQDMDHENMFWYRQDPGLGLRLIYFSYDVKMKEKGDIPEGYSVSREKKERFSLILESASTNQTSMYLCASSPALLSSYEQYFGPGTRLTVT.

The chain carries TRBV30 and TRBJ2-1; tentative D call: TRBD1 (5 bases). This CDR3 region has 14 residues. CDR1 and CDR2 from the germline V gene are GTSNPN and SVGIG (reference sequence). The V gene lost 3 bases and the J gene lost 9 bases, with 18 bases spanning the gap. Here the CDR3 reads CAWRGSRGHLEQFF. CDR3 bases: TGTGCCTGGAGGGGCAGTCGAGGACATCTTGAGCAGTTCTTC.

In DNA, the CDR3 is TGTGCCATCAGTGAGTCGGTTAGCGGGATCGGCGGGGAGCTGTTTTTT. Translation gives CAISESVSGIGGELFF. J is TRBJ2-2 and V is TRBV10-3, with TRBD2 matching 8 bases. CDR3 length: 16 residues. V was pared by 0 bases and J by 7 bases, with 7 bases of the junction left unmatched. Germline V lookup: CDR1 ENHRY, CDR2 SYGVKD.

Note on this clone: The same CDR3 arises from other DNA sequences in this sample as well. The V gene is TRBV24-1, the J gene TRBJ1-2, with TRBD1 matching over 7 bases. From germline, CDR1 is KGHDR and CDR2 SFDVKD. The junction had 6 bases not matched to a gene; V was cut back by 4 bases and J by 5 bases. The CDR3 length is 14 residues. The CDR3 sequence is CATSDSDRVYGYTF. The CDR3 DNA sequence: TGTGCCACCAGTGACTCCGACAGGGTTTATGGCTACACCTTC.

The rearrangement links TRBV2 to TRBJ2-7, with 13 bases that match TRBD2. This CDR3 is built from 15 residues. Losses at the gene ends were 6 bases for V and 2 bases for J; bases not matched to a gene: 4. Per the germline V gene, CDR1 is SNHLY and CDR2 is FYNNEI. This CDR3 is CASSRTSGGPYEQYV. The CDR3 region has the DNA TGTGCCAGCAGCCGGACTAGCGGGGGCCCCTACGAGCAGTACGTC.

The chain is built from TRBV7-2 and TRBJ1-4, with a tentative D call TRBD1 (6 bases). Germline values: CDR1 SGHTA, CDR2 FQGNSA. Trimming removed 0 bases from V and 7 bases from J, with 15 bases in between. This CDR3 spans 16 amino acids. CDR3 protein: CASSLALRGAGEKLFF. The CDR3 DNA follows: TGTGCCAGCAGCTTAGCGTTGCGGGGGGCCGGTGAAAAACTGTTTTTT.

This chain uses TRBV19 with TRBJ1-2; a weak D match, TRBD1 (5 bases). Germline CDR1 LNHDA, CDR2 SQIVND (reference sequence). Trimming stripped 3 bases from V and 8 bases from J, with 10 bases between. The CDR3 runs to 12 residues. The CDR3 reads CASSMQGGGYTF. CDR3 sequence (DNA): TGTGCCAGTAGTATGCAGGGCGGAGGCTACACCTTC.

The chain uses TRBV28 and TRBJ1-4, with D perhaps TRBD1 (5 bases). The germline V gene has CDR1 MDHEN and CDR2 SYDVKM. The CDR3 runs to 15 residues. The V and J ends lost 6 bases and 7 bases respectively, with 18 bases between them. CDR3 in amino acids: CASSLAQGGVEKLFF. CDR3 DNA sequence: TGTGCCAGCAGCCTTGCCCAGGGAGGTGTTGAAAAACTGTTTTTT.

The genes are TRBV5-1 and TRBJ2-2; TRBD1 matches at 7 bases. The CDR3 runs to 15 residues. Germline V gives CDR1 SGHRS, CDR2 YFSETQ. The junction had 3 bases not matched to a gene; V was cut back by 0 bases and J by 4 bases. The CDR3 spells CASSLVAGGTGELFF. Written as DNA, the CDR3 is TGCGCCAGCAGCTTGGTGGCAGGGGGCACCGGGGAGCTGTTTTTT. The full variable domain, with the rest looked up from reference TRBV5-1 and TRBJ2-2, is KAGVTQTPRYLIKTRGQQVTLSCSPISGHRSVSWYQQTPGQGLQFLFEYFSETQRNKGNFPGRFSGRQFSNSRSEMNVSTLELGDSALYLCASSLVAGGTGELFFGEGSRLTVL.

This clone was found once. The CDR3 loop is CASSFREVGGYTF. In DNA, the CDR3 is TGTGCCAGCAGTTTTAGAGAGGTAGGAGGCTACACCTTC. The chain couples TRBV12-3 or TRBV12-4 to TRBJ1-2; D ambiguous. V was shortened by 3 bases and J by 8 bases, with 13 bases between the two germline ends. The CDR3 covers 13 residues.

The J gene is TRBJ2-1, the V gene TRBV24-1, with 7 positions matching TRBD2. CDR1 and CDR2 (germline): KGHDR, SFDVKD. The CDR3 runs to 15 residues. V lost 4 bases to trimming and J lost 5 bases; unmatched junction nucleotides: 7. Here the CDR3 reads CATSELAGENNEQFF. The CDR3 DNA reads as TGTGCCACCAGTGAGCTGGCGGGAGAGAACAATGAGCAGTTCTTC.

The V gene is TRBV6-5, the J gene TRBJ2-2; maybe TRBD1 (5 bases). CDR3 size: 16 residues. V was clipped by 0 bases and J by 1 base, with 9 bases between them. Per the germline V gene, CDR1 is MNHEY and CDR2 is SVGAGI. In nucleotides, the CDR3 is TGTGCCAGCAGTTACTCCTCGACAGTGAACACCGGGGAGCTGTTTTTT. Amino acid sequence: CASSYSSTVNTGELFF.

The rearrangement links TRBV13 to TRBJ2-3, with 8 nucleotides matching TRBD2. V shed 5 bases, J shed 1 base, and the junction held 8 bases outside the gene matches. CDR3 length: 16 residues. From germline, CDR1 is PRHDT and CDR2 FYEKMQ (reference sequence). CDR3 protein: CASSVKREKRTDTQYF. In nucleotides, the CDR3 is TGTGCCAGCAGCGTAAAGCGGGAGAAGCGCACAGATACGCAGTATTTT. The full variable domain, completed using reference TRBV13 and TRBJ2-3, is AAGVIQSPRHLIKEKRETATLKCYPIPRHDTVYWYQQGPGQDPQFLISFYEKMQSDKGSIPDRFSAQQFSDYHSELNMSSLELGDSALYFCASSVKREKRTDTQYFGPGTRLTVL.

CDR3 loop: CASRDKGTEAFF. DNA of the CDR3: TGTGCCAGCAGGGACAAGGGCACTGAAGCTTTCTTT. The chain recombines TRBV6-5 with TRBJ1-1; a weak D match, TRBD1 (5 bases). The CDR3 runs 12 residues. Germline CDR1 and CDR2: MNHEY and SVGAGI. Trimming took 6 bases from V and 4 from J, leaving 9 bases between them.